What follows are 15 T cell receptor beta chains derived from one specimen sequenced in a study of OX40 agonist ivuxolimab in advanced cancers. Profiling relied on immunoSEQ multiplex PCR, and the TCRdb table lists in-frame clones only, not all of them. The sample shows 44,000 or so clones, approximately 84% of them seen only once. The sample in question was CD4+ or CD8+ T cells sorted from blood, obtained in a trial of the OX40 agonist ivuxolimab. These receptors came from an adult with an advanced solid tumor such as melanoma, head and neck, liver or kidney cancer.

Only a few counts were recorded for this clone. In nucleotides, the CDR3 is TGTGCCAGCAGCACTAGAGCAGCTTTCTTT. It encodes CASSTRAAFF. This chain joins TRBV11-2 and TRBJ1-1; D is uncertain. Deletions cut 5 bases from V and 10 bases from J, with 8 bases between. The CDR3 runs 10 residues. In germline, CDR1 is SGHAT, CDR2 FQNNGV.

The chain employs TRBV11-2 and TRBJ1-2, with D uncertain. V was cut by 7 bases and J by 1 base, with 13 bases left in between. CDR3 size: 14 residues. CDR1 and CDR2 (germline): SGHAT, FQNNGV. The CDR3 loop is CASTLRSFNYGYTF. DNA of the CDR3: TGTGCCAGCACCCTAAGGAGTTTTAACTATGGCTACACCTTC.

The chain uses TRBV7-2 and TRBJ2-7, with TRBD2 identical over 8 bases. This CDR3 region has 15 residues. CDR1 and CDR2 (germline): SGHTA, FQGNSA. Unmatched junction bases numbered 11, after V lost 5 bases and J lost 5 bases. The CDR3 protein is CASSPSGRLDHEQYF. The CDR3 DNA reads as TGTGCCAGCAGCCCTAGCGGGCGGCTAGACCACGAGCAGTACTTC.

The CDR3 reads CASGLRYAEAFF. CDR3 bases: TGTGCCAGCGGATTACGATATGCTGAAGCTTTCTTT. This chain joins TRBV19 and TRBJ1-1; no clear D. Germline V gene lookup returns CDR1 LNHDA and CDR2 SQIVND (reference sequence). V was cut by 9 bases and J by 6 bases, with 14 bases left in between. The CDR3 has 12 residues.

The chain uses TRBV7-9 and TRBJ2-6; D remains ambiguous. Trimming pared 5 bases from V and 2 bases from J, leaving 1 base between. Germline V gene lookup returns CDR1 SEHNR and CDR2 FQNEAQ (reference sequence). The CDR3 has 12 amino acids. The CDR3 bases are TGTGCCAGCAGCCCTGGGGCCAACGTCCTGACTTTC. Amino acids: CASSPGANVLTF.

CDR3 bases: TGTGCCAGCAGTGAGGGGAGTTACGAGCAGTACTTC. Its protein is CASSEGSYEQYF. The chain combines TRBV2 with TRBJ2-7; TRBD2 might be the D (5 bases). CDR1 and CDR2 from the germline V gene are SNHLY and FYNNEI. This CDR3 is built from 12 residues. The V gene lost 3 bases and the J gene lost 4 bases, with 7 bases spanning the gap.

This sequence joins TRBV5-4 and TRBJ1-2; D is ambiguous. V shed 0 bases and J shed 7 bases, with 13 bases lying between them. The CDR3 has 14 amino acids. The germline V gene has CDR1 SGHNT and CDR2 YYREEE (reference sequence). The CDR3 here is CASSLVTGSGGYTF. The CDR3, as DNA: TGTGCCAGCAGCTTGGTCACGGGTTCGGGTGGCTACACCTTC.

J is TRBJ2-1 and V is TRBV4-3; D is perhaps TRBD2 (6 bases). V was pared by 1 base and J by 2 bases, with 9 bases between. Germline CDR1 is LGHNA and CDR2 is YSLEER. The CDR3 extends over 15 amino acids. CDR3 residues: CASSQGSGAYNEQFF. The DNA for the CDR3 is TGCGCCAGCAGCCAAGGTAGCGGAGCCTACAATGAGCAGTTCTTC.

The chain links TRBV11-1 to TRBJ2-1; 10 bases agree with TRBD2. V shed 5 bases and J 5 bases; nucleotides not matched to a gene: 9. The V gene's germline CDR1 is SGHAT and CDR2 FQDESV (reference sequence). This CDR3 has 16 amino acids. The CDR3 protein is CASSPRAGGYHNEQFF. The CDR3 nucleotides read TGTGCCAGCAGCCCTAGAGCGGGAGGGTACCACAATGAGCAGTTCTTC.

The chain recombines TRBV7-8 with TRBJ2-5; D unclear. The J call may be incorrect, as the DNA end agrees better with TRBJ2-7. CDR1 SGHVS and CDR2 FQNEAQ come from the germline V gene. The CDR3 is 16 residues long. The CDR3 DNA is TGTGCCAGCAGCTCTCTTGACGCCCTCAGCTCCTACGAGCAGTACTTC. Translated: CASSSLDALSSYEQYF.

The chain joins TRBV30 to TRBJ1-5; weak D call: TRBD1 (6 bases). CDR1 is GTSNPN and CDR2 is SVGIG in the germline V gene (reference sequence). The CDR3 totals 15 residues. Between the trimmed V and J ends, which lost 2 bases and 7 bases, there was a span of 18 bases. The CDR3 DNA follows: TGTGCCTGGAGTCGTGCTGGACAGAGCTACCAGCCCCAGCATTTT. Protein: CAWSRAGQSYQPQHF.

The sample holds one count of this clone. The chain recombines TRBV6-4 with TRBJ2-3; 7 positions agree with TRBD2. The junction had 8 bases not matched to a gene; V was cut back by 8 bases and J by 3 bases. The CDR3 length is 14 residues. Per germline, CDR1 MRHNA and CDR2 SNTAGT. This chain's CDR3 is CASWDAGETDTQYF. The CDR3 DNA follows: TGTGCCAGCTGGGATGCGGGAGAGACAGATACGCAGTATTTT.

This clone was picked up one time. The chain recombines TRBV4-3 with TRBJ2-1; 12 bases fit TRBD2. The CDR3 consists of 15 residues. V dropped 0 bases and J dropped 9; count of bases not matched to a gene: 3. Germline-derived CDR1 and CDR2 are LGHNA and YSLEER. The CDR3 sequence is CASSQDGTSGLEQFF. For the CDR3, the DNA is TGCGCCAGCAGCCAAGACGGGACTAGCGGGCTTGAGCAGTTCTTC.

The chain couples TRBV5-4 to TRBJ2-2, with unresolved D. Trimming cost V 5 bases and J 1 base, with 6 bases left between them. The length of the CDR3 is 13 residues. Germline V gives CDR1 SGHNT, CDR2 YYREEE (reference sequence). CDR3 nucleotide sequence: TGTGCCAGCAGTGGGCAGAACACCGGGGAGCTGTTTTTT. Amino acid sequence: CASSGQNTGELFF. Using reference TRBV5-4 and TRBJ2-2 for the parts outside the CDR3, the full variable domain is ETGVTQSPTHLIKTRGQQVTLRCSSQSGHNTVSWYQQALGQGPQFIFQYYREEENGRGNFPPRFSGLQFPNYSSELNVNALELDDSALYLCASSGQNTGELFFGEGSRLTVL.

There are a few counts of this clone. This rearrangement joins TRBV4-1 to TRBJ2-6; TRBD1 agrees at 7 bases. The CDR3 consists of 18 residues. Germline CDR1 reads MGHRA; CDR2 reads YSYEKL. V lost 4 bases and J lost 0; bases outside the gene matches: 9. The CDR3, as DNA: TGCGCCAGCAGCCGAGTGGGACAGACCTTCTCTGGGGCCAACGTCCTGACTTTC. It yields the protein CASSRVGQTFSGANVLTF.